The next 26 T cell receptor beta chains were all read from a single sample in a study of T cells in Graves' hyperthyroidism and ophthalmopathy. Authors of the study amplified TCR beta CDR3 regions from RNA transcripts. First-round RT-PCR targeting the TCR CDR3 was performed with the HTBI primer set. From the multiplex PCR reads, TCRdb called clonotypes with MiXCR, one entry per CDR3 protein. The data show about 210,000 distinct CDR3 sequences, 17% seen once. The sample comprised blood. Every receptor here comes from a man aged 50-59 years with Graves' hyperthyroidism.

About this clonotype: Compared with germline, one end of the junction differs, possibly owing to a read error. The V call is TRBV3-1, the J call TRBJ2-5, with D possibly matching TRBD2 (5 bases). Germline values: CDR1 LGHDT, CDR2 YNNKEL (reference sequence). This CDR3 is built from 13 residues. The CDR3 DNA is TGTGCCAGCAGCCAAGATAGGAGAGGGAGTCCCAACTTC. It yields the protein CASSQDRRGSPNF.

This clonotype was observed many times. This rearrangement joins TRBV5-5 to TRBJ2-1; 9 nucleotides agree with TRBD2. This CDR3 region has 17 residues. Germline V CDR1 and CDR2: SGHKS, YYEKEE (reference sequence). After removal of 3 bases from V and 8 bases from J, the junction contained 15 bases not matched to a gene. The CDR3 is CASSSGLWREGRDEQFF. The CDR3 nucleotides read TGTGCCAGCAGCTCTGGTTTGTGGCGGGAGGGCCGGGATGAGCAGTTCTTC.

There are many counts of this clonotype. The CDR3 sequence is CASSFARGRGNSPLHF. CDR3 in DNA: TGTGCCAGCAGTTTTGCCCGGGGTAGGGGTAATTCACCCCTCCACTTT. The J gene is TRBJ1-6, the V gene TRBV28; tentative D call: TRBD1 (5 bases). Trimming pared 3 bases from V and 6 bases from J, leaving 15 bases between. Germline CDR1 MDHEN, CDR2 SYDVKM. This CDR3 spans 16 amino acids.

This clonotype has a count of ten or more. The CDR3 protein is CASSARLAGGSEQYF. The CDR3 DNA is TGTGCCAGCAGCGCCAGACTAGCGGGAGGTAGCGAGCAGTACTTC. V and J are TRBV5-6 and TRBJ2-7; 13 bases are a match to TRBD2. The CDR3 is made up of 15 amino acids. The V gene's germline CDR1 is SGHDT and CDR2 YYEEEE. J gave up 6 bases and V 4 bases, and 7 bases lay outside the gene matches.

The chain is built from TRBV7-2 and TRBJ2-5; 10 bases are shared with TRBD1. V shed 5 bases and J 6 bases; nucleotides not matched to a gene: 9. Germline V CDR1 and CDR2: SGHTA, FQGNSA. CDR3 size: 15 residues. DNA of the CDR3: TGTGCCAGCAGCGAAACCGGGACAGGGGCGAAGACCCAGTACTTC. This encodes CASSETGTGAKTQYF.

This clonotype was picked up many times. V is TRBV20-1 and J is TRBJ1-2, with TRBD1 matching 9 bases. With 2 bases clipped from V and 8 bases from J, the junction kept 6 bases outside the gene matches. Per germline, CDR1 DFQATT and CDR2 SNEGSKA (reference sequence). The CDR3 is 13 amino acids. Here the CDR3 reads CSARLQGAWGYTF. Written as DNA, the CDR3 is TGCAGTGCTAGATTACAGGGGGCATGGGGCTACACCTTC.

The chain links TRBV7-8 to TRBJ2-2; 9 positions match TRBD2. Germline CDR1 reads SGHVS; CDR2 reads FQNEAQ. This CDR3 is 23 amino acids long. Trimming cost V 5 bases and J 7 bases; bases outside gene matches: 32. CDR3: CASSHPRGGESSGMLAVYGELFF. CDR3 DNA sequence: TGTGCCAGCAGCCACCCCCGTGGGGGGGAGTCTAGCGGGATGCTGGCCGTTTACGGGGAGCTGTTTTTT.

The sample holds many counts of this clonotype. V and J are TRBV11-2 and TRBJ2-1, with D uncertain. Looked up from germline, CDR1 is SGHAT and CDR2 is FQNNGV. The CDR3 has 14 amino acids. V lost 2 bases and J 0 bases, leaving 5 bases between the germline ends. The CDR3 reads CASSLLDSYNEQFF. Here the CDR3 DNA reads TGTGCCAGCAGCTTACTCGACTCCTACAATGAGCAGTTCTTC.

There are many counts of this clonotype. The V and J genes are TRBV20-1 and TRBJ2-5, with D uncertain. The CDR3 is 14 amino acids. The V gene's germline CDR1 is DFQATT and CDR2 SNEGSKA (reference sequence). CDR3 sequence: CSPRRDHYQETQYF. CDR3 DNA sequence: TGCAGCCCTAGAAGAGACCATTACCAAGAGACCCAGTACTTC.

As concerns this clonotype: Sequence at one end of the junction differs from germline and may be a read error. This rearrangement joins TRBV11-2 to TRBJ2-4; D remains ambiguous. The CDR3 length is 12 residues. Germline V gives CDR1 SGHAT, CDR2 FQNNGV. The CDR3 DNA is TGTGCCAGCAGCTTAGAAGGAGACGGTACGGACTTC. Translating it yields CASSLEGDGTDF. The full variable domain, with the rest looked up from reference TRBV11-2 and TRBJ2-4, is EAGVAQSPRYKIIEKRQSVAFWCNPISGHATLYWYQQILGQGPKLLIQFQNNGVVDDSQLPKDRFSAERLKGVDSTLKIQPAKLEDSAVYLCASSLEGDGTDFGAGTRLSVL.

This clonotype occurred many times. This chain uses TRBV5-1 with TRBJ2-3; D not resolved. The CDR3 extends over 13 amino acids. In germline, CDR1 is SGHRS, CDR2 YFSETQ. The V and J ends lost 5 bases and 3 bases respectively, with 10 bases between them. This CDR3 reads CASRVGLTDTQYF. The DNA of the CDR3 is TGCGCCAGCAGGGTAGGGTTGACAGATACGCAGTATTTT. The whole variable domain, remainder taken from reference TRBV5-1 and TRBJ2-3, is KAGVTQTPRYLIKTRGQQVTLSCSPISGHRSVSWYQQTPGQGLQFLFEYFSETQRNKGNFPGRFSGRQFSNSRSEMNVSTLELGDSALYLCASRVGLTDTQYFGPGTRLTVL.

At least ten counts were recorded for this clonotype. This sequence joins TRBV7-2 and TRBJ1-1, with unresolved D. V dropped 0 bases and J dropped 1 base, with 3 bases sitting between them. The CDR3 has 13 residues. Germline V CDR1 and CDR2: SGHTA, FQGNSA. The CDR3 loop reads CASSLARNTEAFF. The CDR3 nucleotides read TGTGCCAGCAGCTTAGCCCGGAACACTGAAGCTTTCTTT.

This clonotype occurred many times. The CDR3 DNA sequence: TGCAGTGCTGAGGGACCAACTACCTACGAGCAGTACTTC. It translates to CSAEGPTTYEQYF. The V call is TRBV20-1, the J call TRBJ2-7; the D gene could be TRBD1 or TRBD2 (5 bases each). V was trimmed by 5 bases and J by 2 bases, leaving 13 bases between them. This CDR3 region has 13 residues. Germline V gene data show CDR1 as DFQATT and CDR2 as SNEGSKA (reference sequence).

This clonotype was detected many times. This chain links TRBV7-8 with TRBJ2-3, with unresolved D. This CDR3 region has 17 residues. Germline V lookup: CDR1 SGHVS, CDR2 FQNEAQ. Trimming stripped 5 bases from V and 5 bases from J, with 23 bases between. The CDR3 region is CASSPRPLAQIGDTQYF. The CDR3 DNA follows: TGTGCCAGCAGCCCTAGACCTCTGGCTCAAATTGGAGATACGCAGTATTTT. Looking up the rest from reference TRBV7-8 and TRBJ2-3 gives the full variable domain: GAGVSQSPRYKVAKRGQDVALRCDPISGHVSLFWYQQALGQGPEFLTYFQNEAQLDKSGLPSDRFFAERPEGSVSTLKIQRTQQEDSAVYLCASSPRPLAQIGDTQYFGPGTRLTVL.

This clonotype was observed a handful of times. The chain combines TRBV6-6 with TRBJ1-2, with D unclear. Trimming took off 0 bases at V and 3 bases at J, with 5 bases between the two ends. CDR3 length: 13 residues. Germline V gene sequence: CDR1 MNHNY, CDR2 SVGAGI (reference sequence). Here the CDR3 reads CASSYSGDYGYTF. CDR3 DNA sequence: TGTGCCAGCAGTTACTCCGGGGACTATGGCTACACCTTC.

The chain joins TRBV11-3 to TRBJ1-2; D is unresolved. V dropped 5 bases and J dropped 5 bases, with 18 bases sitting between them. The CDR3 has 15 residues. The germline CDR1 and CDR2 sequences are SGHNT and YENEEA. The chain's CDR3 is CASSTRAAGGYGYTF. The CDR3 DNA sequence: TGTGCCAGCAGCACCCGGGCAGCCGGCGGATATGGCTACACCTTC.

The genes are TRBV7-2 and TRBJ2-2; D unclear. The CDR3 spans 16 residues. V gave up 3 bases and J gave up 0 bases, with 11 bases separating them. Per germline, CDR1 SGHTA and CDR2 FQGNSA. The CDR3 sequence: CASSLVAVSNTGELFF. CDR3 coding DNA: TGTGCCAGCAGCTTGGTTGCGGTATCGAACACCGGGGAGCTGTTTTTT.

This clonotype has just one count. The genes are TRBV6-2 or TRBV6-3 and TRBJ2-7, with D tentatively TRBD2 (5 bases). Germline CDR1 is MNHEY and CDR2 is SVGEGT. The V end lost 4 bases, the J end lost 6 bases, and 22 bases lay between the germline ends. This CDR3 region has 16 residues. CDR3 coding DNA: TGTGCCAGCAGTTCCCTTCGGGGATCGAGAGGTCGCGAGCAGTACTTC. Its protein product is CASSSLRGSRGREQYF.

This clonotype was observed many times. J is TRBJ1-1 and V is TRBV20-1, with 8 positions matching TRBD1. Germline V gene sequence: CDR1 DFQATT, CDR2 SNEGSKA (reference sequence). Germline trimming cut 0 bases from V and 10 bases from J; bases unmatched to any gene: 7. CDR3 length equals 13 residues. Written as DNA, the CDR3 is TGCAGTGCTAGAGATTCAGGGGGCGAGGTAGCTTTCTTT. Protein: CSARDSGGEVAFF.

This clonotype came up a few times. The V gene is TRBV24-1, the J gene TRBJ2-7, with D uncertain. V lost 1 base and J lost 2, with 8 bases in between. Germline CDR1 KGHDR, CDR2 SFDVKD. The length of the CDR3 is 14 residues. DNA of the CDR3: TGTGCCACCAGTGATTTAAGGGAACCCTACGAGCAGTACTTC. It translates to CATSDLREPYEQYF.

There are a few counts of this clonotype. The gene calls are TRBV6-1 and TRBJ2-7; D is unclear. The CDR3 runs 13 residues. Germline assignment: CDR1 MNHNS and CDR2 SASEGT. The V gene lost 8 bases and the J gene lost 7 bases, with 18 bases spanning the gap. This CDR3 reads CASAYIAVGEQYF. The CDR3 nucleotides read TGTGCCAGCGCCTACATTGCCGTCGGGGAGCAGTACTTC.

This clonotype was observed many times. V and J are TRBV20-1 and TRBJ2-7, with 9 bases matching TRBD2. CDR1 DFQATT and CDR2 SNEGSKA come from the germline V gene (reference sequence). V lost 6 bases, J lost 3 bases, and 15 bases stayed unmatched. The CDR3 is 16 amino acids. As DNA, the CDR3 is TGCAGTGCCCCACCAACTGGGGCTAGCGGGAACTACGAGCAGTACTTC. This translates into CSAPPTGASGNYEQYF.

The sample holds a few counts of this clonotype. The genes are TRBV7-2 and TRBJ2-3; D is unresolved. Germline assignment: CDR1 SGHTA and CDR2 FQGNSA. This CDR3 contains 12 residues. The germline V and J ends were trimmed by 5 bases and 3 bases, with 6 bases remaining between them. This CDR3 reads CASSRLTDTQYF. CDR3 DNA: TGTGCCAGCAGCCGACTTACAGATACGCAGTATTTT.

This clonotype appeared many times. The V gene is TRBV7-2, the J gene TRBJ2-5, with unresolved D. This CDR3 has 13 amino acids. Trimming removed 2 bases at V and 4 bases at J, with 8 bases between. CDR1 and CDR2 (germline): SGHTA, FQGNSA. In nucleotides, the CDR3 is TGTGCCAGCAGCTTATCATTTGGAGAGACCCAGTACTTC. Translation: CASSLSFGETQYF.

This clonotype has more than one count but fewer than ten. CDR3 in amino acids: CASSWTRTYNEQFF. The CDR3 DNA is TGTGCCAGCAGTTGGACCCGGACCTACAATGAGCAGTTCTTC. This chain joins TRBV6-1 and TRBJ2-1; no reliable D call. The germline V gene encodes CDR1 MNHNS and CDR2 SASEGT. This CDR3 contains 14 residues. The V end was cut by 5 bases, the J end by 2 bases, with 10 bases between.

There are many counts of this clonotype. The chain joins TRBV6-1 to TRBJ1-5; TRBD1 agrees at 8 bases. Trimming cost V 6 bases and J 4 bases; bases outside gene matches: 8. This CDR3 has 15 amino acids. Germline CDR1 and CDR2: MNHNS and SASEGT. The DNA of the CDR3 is TGTGCCAGCAGCAGGCATGGACAGGGTAATCAGCCCCAGCATTTT. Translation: CASSRHGQGNQPQHF.